The present T cell receptor (beta chain) was sequenced within a study of siplizumab effects on memory and regulatory T cells. Each sample yielded around 9.3 x 10^4 assayed TCR templates. Sequencing used immunoSEQ multiplex PCR; TCRdb keeps in-frame clones, though not all of them. The sample yields about 98,000 clones, roughly 90% seen once. Study-wide results and caveats: Most alloreactive clones went unmapped to unstimulated subsets; only a minor fraction mapped. Greater diversity than memory cells seemed evident in naive T cells, which also appeared to be major alloresponse contributors. The authors did not confirm suppressive function in proliferating Tregs from siplizumab cultures.

Concerning this clone: Antigen: not known.

Germline V gene lookup returns CDR1 SGHTS and CDR2 YDEGEE. The CDR3 consists of 15 residues. The J segment lost 1 base and the V segment lost 4 bases, leaving 3 bases of the junction unmatched. What was sequenced was CD4+ T cells sorted from blood. This TCR derives from a human donor in good health. The chain recombines TRBV5-8 with TRBJ2-1, with TRBD2 matching over 9 bases. The CDR3 nucleotides are TGTGCCAGCAGCCGCGGACTAGCGTCCTACAATGAGCAGTTCTTC. It is translated as CASSRGLASYNEQFF. Together with reference TRBV5-8 and TRBJ2-1, the CDR3 gives the full variable domain: EAGVTQSPTHLIKTRGQQATLRCSPISGHTSVYWYQQALGLGLQFLLWYDEGEERNRGNFPPRFSGRQFPNYSSELNVNALELEDSALYLCASSRGLASYNEQFFGPGTRLTVL.